This T cell receptor beta chain was captured in a study of blood T cell repertoires in COVID-19. From germline, CDR1 is SGHKS and CDR2 YYEKEE (reference sequence). The CDR3 consists of 16 residues. Trimming cost V 4 bases and J 2 bases; bases outside gene matches: 11. Here immunoSEQ multiplex PCR was the method, and the copy in TCRdb shows in-frame clones only, minus some. The sample gives 450,000 to 500,000 clones, roughly nine tenths of which show up once; 0.7% is in the top ten. Participants came from 24 US areas, aged about 18 to 89 years. Specimen: PBMCs or T cells enriched from blood (not recorded which). This sequence joins TRBV5-5 and TRBJ1-2; 7 bases match TRBD1. The source is a woman aged 18-29 years who had recovered from COVID-19. CDR3 region: CASSGVDRALNYGYTF. The CDR3 DNA reads as TGTGCCAGCAGCGGGGTTGACAGGGCCTTAAACTATGGCTACACCTTC.